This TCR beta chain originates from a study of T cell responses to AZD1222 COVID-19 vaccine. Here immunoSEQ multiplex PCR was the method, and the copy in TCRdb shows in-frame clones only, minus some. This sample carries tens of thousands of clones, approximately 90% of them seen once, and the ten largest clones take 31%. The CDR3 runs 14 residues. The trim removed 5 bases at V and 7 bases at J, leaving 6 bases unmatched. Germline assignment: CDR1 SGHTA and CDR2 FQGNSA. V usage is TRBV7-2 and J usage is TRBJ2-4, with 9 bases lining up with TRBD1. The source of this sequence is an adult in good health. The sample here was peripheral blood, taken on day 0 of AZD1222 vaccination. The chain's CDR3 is CASSRDRAWNIQYF. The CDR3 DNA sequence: TGTGCCAGCAGCCGGGACAGGGCGTGGAACATTCAGTACTTC.